This TCR beta chain was sequenced for a study of technical replicates of blood from several donors. Germline V gives CDR1 SGHAT, CDR2 FQNNGV. The CDR3 has 15 amino acids. Losses at the gene ends were 3 bases for V and 3 bases for J; bases not matched to a gene: 2. Measured with immunoSEQ multiplex PCR; TCRdb has only the in-frame clones, and not every one. The sample holds about 82,000 clones, just under 95% seen once. The V and J genes are TRBV11-2 and TRBJ2-7; 13 bases are shared with TRBD2. The sequencing sample was made of T cells isolated from PBMCs. This receptor was obtained from a human donor in good health. CDR3 region: CASSFGLAGVYEQYF. As DNA, the CDR3 is TGTGCCAGCAGCTTCGGACTAGCGGGAGTCTACGAGCAGTACTTC.